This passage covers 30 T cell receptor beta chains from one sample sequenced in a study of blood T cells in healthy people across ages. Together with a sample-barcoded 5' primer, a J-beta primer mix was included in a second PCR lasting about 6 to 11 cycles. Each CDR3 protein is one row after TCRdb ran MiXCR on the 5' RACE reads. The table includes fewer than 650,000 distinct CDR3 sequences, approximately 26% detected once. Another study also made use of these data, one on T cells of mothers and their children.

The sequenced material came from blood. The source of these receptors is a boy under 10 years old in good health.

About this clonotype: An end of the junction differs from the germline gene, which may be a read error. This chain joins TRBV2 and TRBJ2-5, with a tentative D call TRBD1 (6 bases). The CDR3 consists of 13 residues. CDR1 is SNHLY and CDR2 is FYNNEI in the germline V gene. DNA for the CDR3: TGTGCCAGCGTAGTGGGGGCCCTCAATGAGCCGTTCTTC. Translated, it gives CASVVGALNEPFF.

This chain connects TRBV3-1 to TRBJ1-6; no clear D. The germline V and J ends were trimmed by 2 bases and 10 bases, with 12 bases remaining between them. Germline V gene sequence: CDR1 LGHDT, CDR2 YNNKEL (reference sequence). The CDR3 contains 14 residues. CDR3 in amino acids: CASSQNGLESPLHF. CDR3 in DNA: TGTGCCAGCAGCCAAAACGGGTTGGAATCACCCCTCCACTTT.

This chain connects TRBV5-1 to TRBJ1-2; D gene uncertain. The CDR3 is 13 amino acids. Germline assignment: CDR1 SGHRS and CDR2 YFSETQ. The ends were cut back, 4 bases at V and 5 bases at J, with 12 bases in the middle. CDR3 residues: CASSRGIRYGYTF. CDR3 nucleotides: TGCGCCAGCAGCAGAGGGATTCGGTATGGCTACACCTTC.

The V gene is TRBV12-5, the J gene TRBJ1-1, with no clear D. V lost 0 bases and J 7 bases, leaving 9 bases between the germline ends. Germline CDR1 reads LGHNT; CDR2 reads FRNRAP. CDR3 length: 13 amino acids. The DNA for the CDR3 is TGTGCTAGTGGTTTGGTAAGTGGGGTTGAAGCTTTCTTT. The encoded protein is CASGLVSGVEAFF.

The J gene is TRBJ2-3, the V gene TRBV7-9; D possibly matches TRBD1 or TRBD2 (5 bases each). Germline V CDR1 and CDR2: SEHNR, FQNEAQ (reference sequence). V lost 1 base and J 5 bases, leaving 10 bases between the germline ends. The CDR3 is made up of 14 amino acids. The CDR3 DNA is TGTGCCAGCAGCTTAGACGGGGCAGGAGATACGCAGTATTTT. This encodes CASSLDGAGDTQYF.

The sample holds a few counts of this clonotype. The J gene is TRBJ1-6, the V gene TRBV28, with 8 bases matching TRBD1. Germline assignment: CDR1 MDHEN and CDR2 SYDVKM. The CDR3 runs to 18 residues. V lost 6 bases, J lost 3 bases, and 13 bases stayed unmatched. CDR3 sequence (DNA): TGTGCCAGCAGCCAATTTTGGGCGGACAGGGACTATAATTCACCCCTCCACTTT. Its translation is CASSQFWADRDYNSPLHF.

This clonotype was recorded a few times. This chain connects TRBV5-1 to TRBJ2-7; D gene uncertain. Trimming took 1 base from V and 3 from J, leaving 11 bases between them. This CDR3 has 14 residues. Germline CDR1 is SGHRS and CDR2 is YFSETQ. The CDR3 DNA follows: TGCGCCAGCAGCTTGATAGGCGATCACTACGAGCAGTACTTC. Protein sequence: CASSLIGDHYEQYF.

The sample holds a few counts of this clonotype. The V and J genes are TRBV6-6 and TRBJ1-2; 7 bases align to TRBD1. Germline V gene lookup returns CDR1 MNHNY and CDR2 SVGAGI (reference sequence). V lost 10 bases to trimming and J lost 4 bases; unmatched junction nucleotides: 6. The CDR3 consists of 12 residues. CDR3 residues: CAIHTGVYGYTF. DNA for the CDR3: TGTGCCATCCATACAGGGGTCTATGGCTACACCTTC.

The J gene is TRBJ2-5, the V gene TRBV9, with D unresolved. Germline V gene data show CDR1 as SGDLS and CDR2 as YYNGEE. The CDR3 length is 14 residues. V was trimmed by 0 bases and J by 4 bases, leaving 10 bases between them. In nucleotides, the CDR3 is TGTGCCAGCAGCGTAGTAGGGCTAGGAGAGACCCAGTACTTC. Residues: CASSVVGLGETQYF.

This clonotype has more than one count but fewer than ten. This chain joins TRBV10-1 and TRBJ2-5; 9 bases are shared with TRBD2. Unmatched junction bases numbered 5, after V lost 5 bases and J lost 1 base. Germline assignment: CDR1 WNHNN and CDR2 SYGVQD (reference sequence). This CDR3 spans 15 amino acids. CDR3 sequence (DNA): TGCGCCAGCAGTACACAGCGGGGGGCCCAAGAGACCCAGTACTTC. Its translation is CASSTQRGAQETQYF.

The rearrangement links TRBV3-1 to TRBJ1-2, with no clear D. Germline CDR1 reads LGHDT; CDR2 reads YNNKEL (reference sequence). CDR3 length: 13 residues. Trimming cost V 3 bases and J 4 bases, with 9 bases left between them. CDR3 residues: CASSHELSYGYTF. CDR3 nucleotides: TGTGCCAGCAGCCACGAGCTTAGCTATGGCTACACCTTC.

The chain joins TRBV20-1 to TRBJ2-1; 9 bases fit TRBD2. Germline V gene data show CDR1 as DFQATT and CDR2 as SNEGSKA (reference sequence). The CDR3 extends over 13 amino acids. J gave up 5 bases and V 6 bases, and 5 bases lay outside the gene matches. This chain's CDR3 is CSANSGGHNEQFF. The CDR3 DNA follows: TGCAGTGCCAATAGCGGGGGTCACAATGAGCAGTTCTTC.

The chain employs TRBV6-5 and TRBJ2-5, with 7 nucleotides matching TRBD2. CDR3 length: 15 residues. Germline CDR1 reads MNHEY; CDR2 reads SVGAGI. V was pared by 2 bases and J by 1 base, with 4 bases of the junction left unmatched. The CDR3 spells CASSYGGGLQETQYF. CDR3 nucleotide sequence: TGTGCCAGCAGTTACGGGGGGGGACTCCAAGAGACCCAGTACTTC.

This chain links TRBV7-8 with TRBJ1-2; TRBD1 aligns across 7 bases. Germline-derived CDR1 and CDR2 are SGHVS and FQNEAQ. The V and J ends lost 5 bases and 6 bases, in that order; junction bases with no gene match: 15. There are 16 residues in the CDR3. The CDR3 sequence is CASSPWDSSSEDGYTF. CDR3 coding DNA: TGTGCCAGCAGCCCCTGGGACAGTTCCTCCGAGGATGGCTACACCTTC.

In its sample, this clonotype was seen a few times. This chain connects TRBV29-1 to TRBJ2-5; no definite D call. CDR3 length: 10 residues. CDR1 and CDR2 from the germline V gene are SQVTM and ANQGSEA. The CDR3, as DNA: TGCGGCGGAATCGAAGCGACCCAGTACTTC. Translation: CGGIEATQYF.

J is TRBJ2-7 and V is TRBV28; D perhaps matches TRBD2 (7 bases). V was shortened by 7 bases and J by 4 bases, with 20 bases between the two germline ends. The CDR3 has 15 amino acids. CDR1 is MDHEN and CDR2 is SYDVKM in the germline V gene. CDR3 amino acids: CASTRAAGAHYEQYF. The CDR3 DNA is TGTGCCAGCACCCGGGCGGCGGGGGCCCATTACGAGCAGTACTTC.

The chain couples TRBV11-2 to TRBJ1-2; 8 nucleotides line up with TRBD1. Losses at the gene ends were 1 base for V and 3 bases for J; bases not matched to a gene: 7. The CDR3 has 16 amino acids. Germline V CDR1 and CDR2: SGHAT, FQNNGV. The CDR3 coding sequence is TGTGCCAGCAGCTTAGGATGGACAGGGATTCACTATGGCTACACCTTC. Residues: CASSLGWTGIHYGYTF.

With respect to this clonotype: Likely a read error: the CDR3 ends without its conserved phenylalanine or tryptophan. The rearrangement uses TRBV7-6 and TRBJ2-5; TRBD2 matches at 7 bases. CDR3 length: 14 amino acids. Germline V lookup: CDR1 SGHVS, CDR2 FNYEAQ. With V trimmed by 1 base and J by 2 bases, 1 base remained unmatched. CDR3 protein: CASSLGGGQETQYL. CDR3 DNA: TGTGCCAGCAGCTTAGGGGGGGGACAAGAGACCCAGTACCTC.

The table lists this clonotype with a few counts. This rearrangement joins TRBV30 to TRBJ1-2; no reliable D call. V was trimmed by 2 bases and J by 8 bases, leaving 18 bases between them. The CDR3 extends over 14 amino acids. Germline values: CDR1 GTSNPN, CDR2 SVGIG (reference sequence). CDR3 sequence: CAWSRTPPESGYTF. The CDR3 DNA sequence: TGTGCCTGGAGTAGGACCCCACCGGAATCAGGCTACACCTTC.

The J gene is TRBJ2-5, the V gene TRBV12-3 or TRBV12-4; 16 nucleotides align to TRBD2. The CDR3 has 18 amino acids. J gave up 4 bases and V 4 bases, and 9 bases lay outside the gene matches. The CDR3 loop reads CASSSGLAGGPFGETQYF. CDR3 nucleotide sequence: TGTGCCAGCAGTTCGGGACTAGCGGGGGGGCCGTTCGGAGAGACCCAGTACTTC.

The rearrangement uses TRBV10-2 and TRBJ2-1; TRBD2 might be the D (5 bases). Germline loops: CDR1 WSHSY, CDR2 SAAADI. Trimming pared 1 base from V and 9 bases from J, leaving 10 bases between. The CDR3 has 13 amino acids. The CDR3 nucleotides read TGCGCCAGCAGTGAGTGGGAGAGGGTTGAGCAGTTCTTC. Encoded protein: CASSEWERVEQFF.

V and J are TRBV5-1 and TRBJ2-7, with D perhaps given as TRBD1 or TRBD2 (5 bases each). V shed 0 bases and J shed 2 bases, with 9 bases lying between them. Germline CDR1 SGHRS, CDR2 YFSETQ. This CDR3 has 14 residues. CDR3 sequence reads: CASSLGSGPYEQYF. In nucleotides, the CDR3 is TGCGCCAGCAGCTTGGGTTCGGGACCCTACGAGCAGTACTTC.

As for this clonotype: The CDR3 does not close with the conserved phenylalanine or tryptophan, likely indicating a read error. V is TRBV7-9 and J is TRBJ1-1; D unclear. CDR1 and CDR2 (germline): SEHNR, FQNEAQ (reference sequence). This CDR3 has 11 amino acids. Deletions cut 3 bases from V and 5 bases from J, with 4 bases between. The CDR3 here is CASSLGTEAFS. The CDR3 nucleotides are TGTGCCAGCAGCTTGGGTACTGAAGCTTTCTCT.

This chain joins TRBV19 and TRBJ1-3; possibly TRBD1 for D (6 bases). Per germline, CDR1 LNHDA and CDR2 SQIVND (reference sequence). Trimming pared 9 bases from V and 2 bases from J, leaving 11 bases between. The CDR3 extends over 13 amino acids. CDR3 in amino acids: CASNRDPGNTIYF. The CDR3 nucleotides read TGTGCCAGCAACAGGGACCCTGGAAACACCATATATTTT.

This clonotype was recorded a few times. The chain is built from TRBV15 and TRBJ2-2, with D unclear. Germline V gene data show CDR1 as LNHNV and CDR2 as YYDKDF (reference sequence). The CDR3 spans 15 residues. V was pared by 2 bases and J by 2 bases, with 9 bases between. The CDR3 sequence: CATSRREANTGELFF. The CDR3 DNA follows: TGTGCCACCAGCAGACGTGAAGCAAACACCGGGGAGCTGTTTTTT.

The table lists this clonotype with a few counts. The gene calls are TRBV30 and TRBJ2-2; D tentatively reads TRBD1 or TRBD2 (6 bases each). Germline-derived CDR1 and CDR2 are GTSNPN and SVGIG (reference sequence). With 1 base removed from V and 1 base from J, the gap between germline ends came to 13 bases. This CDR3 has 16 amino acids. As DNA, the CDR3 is TGTGCCTGGAGTGCCAGGGGACTCGTGAACACCGGGGAGCTGTTTTTT. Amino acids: CAWSARGLVNTGELFF.

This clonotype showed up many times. Here the CDR3 DNA reads TGTGCCAGCAGTTTGGGCCTCCCGGGACAGCCCCAGCATTTT. This translates into CASSLGLPGQPQHF. The chain has TRBV12-3 or TRBV12-4 and TRBJ1-5; D unclear. The CDR3 extends over 14 amino acids. V lost 3 bases, J lost 7 bases, and 13 bases lay in between.

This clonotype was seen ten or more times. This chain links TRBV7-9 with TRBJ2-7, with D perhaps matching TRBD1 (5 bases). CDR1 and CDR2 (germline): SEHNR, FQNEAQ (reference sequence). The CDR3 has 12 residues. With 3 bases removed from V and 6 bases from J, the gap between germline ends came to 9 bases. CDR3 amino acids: CASSLAGSEQYF. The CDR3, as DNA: TGTGCCAGCAGCTTGGCAGGGTCCGAGCAGTACTTC.

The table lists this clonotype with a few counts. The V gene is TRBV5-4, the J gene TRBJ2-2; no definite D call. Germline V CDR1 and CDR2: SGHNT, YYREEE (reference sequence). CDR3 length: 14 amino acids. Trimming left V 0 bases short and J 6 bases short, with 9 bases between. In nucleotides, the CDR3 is TGTGCCAGCAGCTTGGAAGGCTACGCCGGGGAGCTGTTTTTT. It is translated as CASSLEGYAGELFF.

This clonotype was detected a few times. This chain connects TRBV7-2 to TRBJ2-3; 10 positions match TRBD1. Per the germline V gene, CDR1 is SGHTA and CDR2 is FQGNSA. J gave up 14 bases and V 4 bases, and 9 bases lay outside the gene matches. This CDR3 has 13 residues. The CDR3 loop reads CASSSLDRGGRYF. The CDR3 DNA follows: TGTGCCAGCAGCTCCCTGGACAGGGGGGGTCGGTATTTT.